What follows are 17 T cell receptor beta chains derived from one specimen sequenced in a study of OX40 agonist ivuxolimab in advanced cancers. Measured with immunoSEQ multiplex PCR; TCRdb has only the in-frame clones, and not every one. The sample has 50,000 to 75,000 clones; nearly 90% are singletons. The material sequenced was CD4+ or CD8+ T cells sorted from blood, taken in a trial of the OX40 agonist ivuxolimab. The receptor source for this set is an adult with an advanced solid tumor such as melanoma, head and neck, liver or kidney cancer.

A few counts support this clone. The V and J genes are TRBV5-1 and TRBJ2-7, with D perhaps matching TRBD1 (6 bases). Germline-derived CDR1 and CDR2 are SGHRS and YFSETQ. V was shortened by 2 bases and J by 2 bases, with 14 bases between the two germline ends. The CDR3 is 15 residues long. CDR3 residues: CASSFQQGSPYEQYF. The CDR3 DNA reads as TGCGCCAGCAGCTTTCAGCAGGGGAGCCCCTACGAGCAGTACTTC.

The V and J genes are TRBV5-4 and TRBJ2-5; TRBD2 matches 7 bases. The trim removed 4 bases at V and 2 bases at J, leaving 5 bases unmatched. Germline assignment: CDR1 SGHNT and CDR2 YYREEE (reference sequence). The CDR3 length is 14 residues. The CDR3 is CASSSGTIQETQYF. DNA of the CDR3: TGTGCCAGCAGCAGTGGGACTATTCAAGAGACCCAGTACTTC.

The V call is TRBV5-4, the J call TRBJ2-5; TRBD2 matches 8 bases. V lost 2 bases, J lost 1 base, and 4 bases stayed unmatched. CDR3 length equals 15 residues. Per germline, CDR1 SGHNT and CDR2 YYREEE (reference sequence). This CDR3 is CASSFPGGAQETQYF. CDR3 nucleotides: TGTGCCAGCAGCTTTCCCGGGGGGGCCCAAGAGACCCAGTACTTC.

This clone turned up a few times. The genes are TRBV13 and TRBJ2-7, with TRBD1 matching over 8 bases. The CDR3 totals 13 residues. With 3 bases clipped from V and 6 bases from J, the junction kept 4 bases outside the gene matches. Germline-derived CDR1 and CDR2 are PRHDT and FYEKMQ (reference sequence). The CDR3 protein is CASSFDRGAEQYF. The DNA of the CDR3 is TGTGCCAGCAGCTTTGACAGGGGAGCCGAGCAGTACTTC.

This clone was found once. V usage is TRBV18 and J usage is TRBJ2-6; D is possibly TRBD2 (5 bases). CDR1 is KGHSH and CDR2 is LQKENI in the germline V gene. CDR3 length: 16 residues. Trimming stripped 2 bases from V and 1 base from J, with 9 bases between. CDR3 sequence reads: CASSPEGSSGANVLTF. CDR3 nucleotide sequence: TGTGCCAGCTCACCAGAGGGCTCTTCTGGGGCCAACGTCCTGACTTTC.

This chain joins TRBV5-1 and TRBJ2-1, with TRBD1 matching 8 bases. The V and J ends lost 0 bases and 10 bases, in that order; junction bases with no gene match: 12. CDR1 and CDR2 (germline): SGHRS, YFSETQ. The CDR3 covers 16 residues. This chain's CDR3 is CASSLASGQGGREQFF. The CDR3 DNA sequence: TGCGCCAGCAGCTTGGCTTCTGGACAGGGAGGCCGCGAGCAGTTCTTC.

This clone was recorded only once. The chain carries TRBV2 and TRBJ2-3; maybe TRBD1 (5 bases). The CDR3 has 14 amino acids. The V end was cut by 4 bases, the J end by 0 bases, with 8 bases between. Germline CDR1 SNHLY, CDR2 FYNNEI. CDR3 sequence (DNA): TGTGCCAGCAGTGTTAGGGGAAGCACAGATACGCAGTATTTT. Translating gives CASSVRGSTDTQYF. The entire variable domain, with the rest obtained from reference TRBV2 and TRBJ2-3, is as follows: EPEVTQTPSHQVTQMGQEVILRCVPISNHLYFYWYRQILGQKVEFLVSFYNNEISEKSEIFDDQFSVERPDGSNFTLKIRSTKLEDSAMYFCASSVRGSTDTQYFGPGTRLTVL.

The chain employs TRBV27 and TRBJ1-1, with a weak D call TRBD1 (6 bases). Germline lookup yields CDR1 MNHEY and CDR2 SMNVEV (reference sequence). The CDR3 contains 15 residues. Trimming cost V 4 bases and J 1 base, with 13 bases left between them. CDR3 sequence (DNA): TGTGCCAGCAGTTCCGCAGGGGCGTCGAACACTGAAGCTTTCTTT. Translation: CASSSAGASNTEAFF.

The chain combines TRBV5-1 with TRBJ2-7; TRBD2 matches at 15 bases. V trimming: 4 bases; J trimming: 3 bases; junction bases outside the gene matches: 8. The CDR3 has 17 amino acids. Germline CDR1 reads SGHRS; CDR2 reads YFSETQ. The CDR3 DNA reads TGCGCCAGCAGCACTGGGACTAGCGGGGGGCCGGGCTACGAGCAGTACTTC. Translated, it gives CASSTGTSGGPGYEQYF.

This clone was detected only a few times. The V call is TRBV30, the J call TRBJ1-5; D uncertain. Germline values: CDR1 GTSNPN, CDR2 SVGIG (reference sequence). The CDR3 is 14 amino acids. V was shortened by 0 bases and J by 1 base, with 7 bases between the two germline ends. CDR3 amino acids: CAWSVSRSNQPQHF. In DNA form, the CDR3 reads TGTGCCTGGAGTGTAAGTCGGAGCAATCAGCCCCAGCATTTT. The variable domain in full, with the rest retrieved from reference TRBV30 and TRBJ1-5, is SQTIHQWPATLVQPVGSPLSLECTVEGTSNPNLYWYRQAAGRGLQLLFYSVGIGQISSEVPQNLSASRPQDRQFILSSKKLLLSDSGFYLCAWSVSRSNQPQHFGDGTRLSIL.

This clone is a singleton in its sample. The gene calls are TRBV30 and TRBJ2-7; 8 bases are shared with TRBD1. The CDR3 consists of 12 residues. CDR1 and CDR2 from the germline V gene are GTSNPN and SVGIG (reference sequence). With V trimmed by 5 bases and J by 5 bases, 5 bases remained unmatched. The DNA of the CDR3 is TGTGCCTGGTCGCAGGGGGCCCACGAGCAGTACTTC. Translating it yields CAWSQGAHEQYF. Drawing the rest from reference TRBV30 and TRBJ2-7, the complete variable domain is SQTIHQWPATLVQPVGSPLSLECTVEGTSNPNLYWYRQAAGRGLQLLFYSVGIGQISSEVPQNLSASRPQDRQFILSSKKLLLSDSGFYLCAWSQGAHEQYFGPGTRLTVT.

The chain recombines TRBV7-2 with TRBJ2-2; no firm D call. The germline V and J ends were trimmed by 4 bases and 5 bases, with 14 bases remaining between them. CDR1 SGHTA and CDR2 FQGNSA come from the germline V gene. CDR3 size: 15 residues. The CDR3 loop is CASSYPLLGTGELFF. DNA of the CDR3: TGTGCCAGCAGCTACCCCCTATTGGGTACCGGGGAGCTGTTTTTT.

The V and J genes are TRBV2 and TRBJ1-1; perhaps TRBD1 as D (6 bases). Germline CDR1 reads SNHLY; CDR2 reads FYNNEI. Trimming took off 7 bases at V and 7 bases at J, with 16 bases between the two ends. The CDR3 is 13 residues long. The DNA of the CDR3 is TGTGCCAGCAACTCCCAGGGGTGGGGTGAAGCTTTCTTT. Translating gives CASNSQGWGEAFF. Using reference TRBV2 and TRBJ1-1 for the parts outside the CDR3, the full variable domain is EPEVTQTPSHQVTQMGQEVILRCVPISNHLYFYWYRQILGQKVEFLVSFYNNEISEKSEIFDDQFSVERPDGSNFTLKIRSTKLEDSAMYFCASNSQGWGEAFFGQGTRLTVV.

This clone appeared a single time. This chain joins TRBV6-5 and TRBJ1-2; TRBD1 aligns across 7 bases. The CDR3 extends over 13 amino acids. V trimming: 2 bases; J trimming: 4 bases; junction bases outside the gene matches: 1. Germline V gene lookup returns CDR1 MNHEY and CDR2 SVGAGI. In DNA form, the CDR3 reads TGTGCCAGCAGTTACCGGACAGGCTATGGCTACACCTTC. Amino acids: CASSYRTGYGYTF.

The V call is TRBV11-2, the J call TRBJ1-6, with a possible D match to TRBD1 (5 bases). The CDR3 loop spans 12 amino acids. V was shortened by 3 bases and J by 10 bases, with 7 bases between the two germline ends. CDR1 and CDR2 (germline): SGHAT, FQNNGV. CDR3 region: CASSFAGSPLHF. The CDR3 region has the DNA TGTGCCAGCAGCTTTGCAGGGTCACCCCTCCACTTT.

This CDR3 reads CASSQERMSAGRLSSGNTIYF. The CDR3 nucleotides read TGTGCCAGCAGCCAAGAGAGGATGTCGGCAGGGAGACTCTCCTCTGGAAACACCATATATTTT. The chain has TRBV4-2 and TRBJ1-3; possible D gene TRBD1, 5 bases. This CDR3 is 21 amino acids long. V lost 0 bases, J lost 0 bases, and 24 bases lay in between. CDR1 and CDR2 from the germline V gene are LGHNA and YNFKEQ.

The V and J genes are TRBV12-5 and TRBJ2-7, with TRBD1 identical over 9 bases. Germline V CDR1 and CDR2: LGHNT, FRNRAP. The CDR3 runs 15 residues. The V and J ends lost 1 base and 2 bases, in that order; junction bases with no gene match: 3. CDR3 sequence reads: CASGLGGQGPYEQYF. CDR3 DNA sequence: TGTGCTAGTGGTTTGGGAGGACAGGGGCCCTACGAGCAGTACTTC.